Listed here are 4 T cell receptor beta chains from one sample, sequenced in a study of breast tumors, draining lymph nodes, adjacent tissues. Axillary draining lymph nodes of breast cancer patients supplied the node samples. TCRdb re-called the multiplex PCR reads with MiXCR, one entry per CDR3 protein. The sample includes 290,000 or so distinct CDR3 sequences, 30% to 35% of them seen just once. Sequencing input: axillary lymph node tissue. These receptor sequences come from a female donor with breast cancer. Some clones in this sample may be carry-over from other donors' samples.

This clonotype has ten or more counts. The rearrangement uses TRBV5-1 and TRBJ2-7, with D perhaps TRBD2 (6 bases). V lost 4 bases, J lost 1 base, and 12 bases lay in between. This CDR3 spans 14 amino acids. Germline CDR1 reads SGHRS; CDR2 reads YFSETQ. The CDR3 region is CASSNAGGSYEQYF. The CDR3 bases are TGCGCCAGCAGCAATGCCGGAGGGTCCTACGAGCAGTACTTC. The entire variable domain, with the rest obtained from reference TRBV5-1 and TRBJ2-7, is as follows: KAGVTQTPRYLIKTRGQQVTLSCSPISGHRSVSWYQQTPGQGLQFLFEYFSETQRNKGNFPGRFSGRQFSNSRSEMNVSTLELGDSALYLCASSNAGGSYEQYFGPGTRLTVT.

Note on this clonotype: The junction does not match germline at one end; this may be a read error. The rearrangement links TRBV29-1 to TRBJ1-2; D call uncertain. Per the germline V gene, CDR1 is SQVTM and CDR2 is ANQGSEA. The CDR3 sequence is 11 residues long. CDR3 residues: CGVYDIRGYTF. CDR3 bases: TGCGGCGTCTATGACATCCGTGGCTACACCTTC. The whole variable domain, filled in from reference TRBV29-1 and TRBJ1-2, reads SAVISQKPSRDICQRGTSLTIQCQVDSQVTMMFWYRQQPGQSLTLIATANQGSEATYESGFVIDKFPISRPNLTFSTLTVSNMSPEDSSIYLCGVYDIRGYTFGSGTRLTVV.

At least ten counts were recorded for this clonotype. The chain has TRBV7-9 and TRBJ2-3, with D perhaps assigned TRBD1 or TRBD2 (5 bases each). This CDR3 has 16 amino acids. Germline CDR1 SEHNR, CDR2 FQNEAQ (reference sequence). Between the trimmed V and J ends, which lost 5 bases and 4 bases, there was a span of 19 bases. The CDR3 region is CASSPRRTRGADTQYF. In DNA, the CDR3 is TGTGCCAGCAGCCCTAGAAGAACTAGGGGCGCAGATACGCAGTATTTT.

The rearrangement links TRBV18 to TRBJ2-1; the match to TRBD2 covers 11 bases. The CDR3 has 15 residues. Unmatched junction bases numbered 6, after V lost 6 bases and J lost 5 bases. Germline assignment: CDR1 KGHSH and CDR2 LQKENI. The CDR3 bases are TGTGCCAGCTCGCCGACTAGCGGGACTAACAATGAGCAGTTCTTC. It encodes CASSPTSGTNNEQFF.